The clone carrying this T cell receptor beta chain was counted a few times. Its matching antigen is unknown. The record originates from a study of human T cells and chemical hapten exposure. Treatment: therapeutic diphenylcyclopropenone sensitization with weekly scalp DPC. Participating donors were patients with alopecia, aged 18 to 70 years, considered appropriate candidates for DPC. The CDR3 contains 16 residues. Germline CDR1 is SQVTM and CDR2 is ANQGSEA. The V gene end was trimmed by 4 bases and the J gene end by 3 bases; junction bases not matched to a gene: 7. Unique molecular identifiers were attached to individual cDNA molecules during library preparation. TCRdb ran MiXCR on the reads and lists one entry per CDR3 protein. Of 2,000 to 2,500 distinct CDR3 sequences listed, approximately 52% are singletons. Overall study results and limits: No shift was seen in TCRs above 1 in 1000 frequency with DPC sensitization.

The sequencing used whole blood, collected before DPC sensitization or 2, 6, or about 24 weeks after (not recorded which). This rearrangement joins TRBV29-1 to TRBJ2-3, with 13 positions matching TRBD2. The clonotype comes from an adult with alopecia areata. Some clones in this sample may be carry-over from other donors' samples. This table probably holds off-target reads from a library built for another chain. Here the CDR3 DNA reads TGCAGCGTTGGACCGACTAGCGGGAGGCGAACAGATACGCAGTATTTT. Amino acid sequence: CSVGPTSGRRTDTQYF.